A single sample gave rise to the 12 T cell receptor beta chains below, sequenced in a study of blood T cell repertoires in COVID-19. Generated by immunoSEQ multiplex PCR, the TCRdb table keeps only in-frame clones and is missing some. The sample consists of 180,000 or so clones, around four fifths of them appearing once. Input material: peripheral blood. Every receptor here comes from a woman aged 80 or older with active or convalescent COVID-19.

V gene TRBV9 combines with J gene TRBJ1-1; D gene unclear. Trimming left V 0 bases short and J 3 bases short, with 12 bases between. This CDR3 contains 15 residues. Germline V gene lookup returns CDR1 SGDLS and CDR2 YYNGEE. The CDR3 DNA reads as TGTGCCAGCAGCGTAGATGGCAGGCGGGACACTGAAGCTTTCTTT. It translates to CASSVDGRRDTEAFF.

The CDR3 nucleotides read TGTGCCAGCAGCCCGCGGCTGGGACAGATCCCGCCGAAGAACTATGGCTACACCTTC. This encodes CASSPRLGQIPPKNYGYTF. V and J are TRBV7-9 and TRBJ1-2; TRBD1 matches at 7 bases. The CDR3 has 19 residues. Germline trimming cut 5 bases from V and 2 bases from J; bases unmatched to any gene: 20. The germline V gene has CDR1 SEHNR and CDR2 FQNEAQ (reference sequence).

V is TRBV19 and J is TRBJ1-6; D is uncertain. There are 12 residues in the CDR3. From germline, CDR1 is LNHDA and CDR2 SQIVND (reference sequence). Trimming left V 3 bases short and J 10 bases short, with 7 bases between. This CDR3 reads CASSIRRSPLHF. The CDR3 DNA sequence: TGTGCCAGTAGTATCCGTCGGTCACCCCTCCACTTT. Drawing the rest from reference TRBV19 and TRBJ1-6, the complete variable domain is DGGITQSPKYLFRKEGQNVTLSCEQNLNHDAMYWYRQDPGQGLRLIYYSQIVNDFQKGDIAEGYSVSREKKESFPLTVTSAQKNPTAFYLCASSIRRSPLHFGNGTRLTVT.

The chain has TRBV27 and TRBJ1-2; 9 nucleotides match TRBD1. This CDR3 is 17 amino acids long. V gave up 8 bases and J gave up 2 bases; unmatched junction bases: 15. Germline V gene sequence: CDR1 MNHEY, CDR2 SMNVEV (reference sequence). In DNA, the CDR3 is TGTGCCAGCGCCCGTGTCGCCGGGACAGGGAAGAACTATGGCTACACCTTC. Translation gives CASARVAGTGKNYGYTF.

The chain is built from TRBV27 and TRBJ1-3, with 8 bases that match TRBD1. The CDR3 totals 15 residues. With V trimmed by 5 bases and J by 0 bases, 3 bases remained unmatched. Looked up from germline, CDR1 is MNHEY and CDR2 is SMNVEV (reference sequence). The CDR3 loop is CASSGQGLSGNTIYF. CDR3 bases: TGTGCCAGCAGTGGACAGGGTCTCTCTGGAAACACCATATATTTT.

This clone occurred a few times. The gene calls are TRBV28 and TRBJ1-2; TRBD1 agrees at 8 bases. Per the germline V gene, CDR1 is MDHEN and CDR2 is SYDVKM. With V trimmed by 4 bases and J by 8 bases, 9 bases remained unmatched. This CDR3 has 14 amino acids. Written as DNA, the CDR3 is TGTGCCAGCAGTTCCCTCAGGGGGCAAGGAGGCTACACCTTC. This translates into CASSSLRGQGGYTF.

For the CDR3, the DNA is TGTGCCAGCAGTCTACTTAGTGGTGAAGCTTTCTTT. This sequence encodes CASSLLSGEAFF. The chain employs TRBV12-3 or TRBV12-4 and TRBJ1-1; D remains ambiguous. V lost 5 bases and J 7 bases, leaving 11 bases between the germline ends. CDR3 size: 12 residues.

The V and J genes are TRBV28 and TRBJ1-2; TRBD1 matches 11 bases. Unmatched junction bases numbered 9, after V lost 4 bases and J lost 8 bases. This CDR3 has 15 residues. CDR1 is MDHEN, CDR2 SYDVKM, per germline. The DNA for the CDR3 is TGTGCCAGCAGTTCCACCCGGACAGGGGGCTGGGGCTACACCTTC. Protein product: CASSSTRTGGWGYTF.

CDR3 sequence (DNA): TGTGCCAGCGGGGGTGACAGGGCAAGAGATACGCAGTATTTT. Encoded protein: CASGGDRARDTQYF. This sequence joins TRBV6-5 and TRBJ2-3, with TRBD1 matching over 7 bases. This CDR3 comprises 14 residues. Germline V lookup: CDR1 MNHEY, CDR2 SVGAGI. With 8 bases clipped from V and 5 bases from J, the junction kept 10 bases outside the gene matches.

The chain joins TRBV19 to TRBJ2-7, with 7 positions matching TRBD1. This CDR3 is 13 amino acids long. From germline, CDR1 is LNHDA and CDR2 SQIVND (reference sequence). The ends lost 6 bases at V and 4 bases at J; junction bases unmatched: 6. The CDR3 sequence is CASSTRQGYEQYF. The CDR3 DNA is TGTGCCAGTAGCACCCGACAGGGTTACGAGCAGTACTTC.

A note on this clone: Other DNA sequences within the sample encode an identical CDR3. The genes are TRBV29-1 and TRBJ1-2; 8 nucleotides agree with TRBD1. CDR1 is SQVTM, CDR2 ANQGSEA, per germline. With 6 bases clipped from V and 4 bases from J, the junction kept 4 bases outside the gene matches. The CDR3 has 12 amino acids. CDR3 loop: CSVGDRSYGYTF. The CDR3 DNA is TGCAGCGTGGGGGACAGGTCCTATGGCTACACCTTC.

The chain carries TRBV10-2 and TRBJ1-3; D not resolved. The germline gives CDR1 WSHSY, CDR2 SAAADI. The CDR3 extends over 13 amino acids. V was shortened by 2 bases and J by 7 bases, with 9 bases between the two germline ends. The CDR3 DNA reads TGCGCCAGCAGTGAGGACATGACGAACACCATATATTTT. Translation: CASSEDMTNTIYF.